A single sample gave rise to the 6 T cell receptor beta chains below, sequenced in a study of T cells in localized non-small cell lung cancer. Using immunoSEQ multiplex PCR, the repertoire was profiled, and TCRdb retains in-frame clones only, with some absent. Of 100,000 to 150,000 clones in the sample, 89% were seen once. The input for sequencing was peripheral blood, taken before any cancer treatment. The receptors shown here come from a female donor older than 55 with stage I lung adenocarcinoma.

V and J are TRBV28 and TRBJ1-2; D is unresolved. V lost 2 bases and J lost 8, with 15 bases in between. Germline CDR1 and CDR2: MDHEN and SYDVKM. The length of the CDR3 is 14 residues. The CDR3 DNA reads as TGTGCCAGCAGTTTAGACGCGGAAGCGGGCGGCTACACCTTC. The encoded protein is CASSLDAEAGGYTF.

This sequence joins TRBV5-4 and TRBJ1-1; tentatively, D is TRBD1 (6 bases). This CDR3 has 14 amino acids. Trimming cost V 4 bases and J 5 bases, with 15 bases left between them. Germline-derived CDR1 and CDR2 are SGHNT and YYREEE (reference sequence). This CDR3 reads CASSGSGAYTEAFF. Written as DNA, the CDR3 is TGTGCCAGCAGCGGATCGGGGGCGTATACTGAAGCTTTCTTT.

The V and J genes are TRBV30 and TRBJ2-7, with unresolved D. Trimming removed 3 bases from V and 0 bases from J, with 9 bases in between. The germline CDR1 and CDR2 sequences are GTSNPN and SVGIG (reference sequence). CDR3 length equals 13 residues. The CDR3 spells CAWSRRLSYEQYF. The CDR3 DNA follows: TGTGCCTGGAGCCGACGTCTCTCCTACGAGCAGTACTTC. The full variable domain, completed using reference TRBV30 and TRBJ2-7, is SQTIHQWPATLVQPVGSPLSLECTVEGTSNPNLYWYRQAAGRGLQLLFYSVGIGQISSEVPQNLSASRPQDRQFILSSKKLLLSDSGFYLCAWSRRLSYEQYFGPGTRLTVT.

As for this clone: Relative to the germline gene, one junction end is altered; a read error may explain this. The chain has TRBV12-5 and TRBJ2-6; D tentatively fits TRBD1 or TRBD2 (5 bases each). Germline loops: CDR1 LGHNT, CDR2 FRNRAP. The CDR3 spans 18 residues. CDR3 nucleotide sequence: TGTACTAGTGGTCTAGGGGCAGGGTTAGGCTCTGGGGCCAACGTCCTGACTTTC. Its translation is CTSGLGAGLGSGANVLTF.

This chain connects TRBV4-1 to TRBJ2-7; 12 nucleotides match TRBD2. With 4 bases clipped from V and 2 bases from J, the junction kept 6 bases outside the gene matches. Germline lookup yields CDR1 MGHRA and CDR2 YSYEKL. The CDR3 contains 16 residues. CDR3 sequence (DNA): TGCGCCAGCAGCCGCGGGACTAGCGGGCCTACCTACGAGCAGTACTTC. Protein: CASSRGTSGPTYEQYF.

This clone was picked up a small number of times. The chain employs TRBV4-1 and TRBJ2-5; 9 bases map to TRBD1. The CDR3 consists of 14 residues. Germline trimming cut 3 bases from V and 4 bases from J; bases unmatched to any gene: 3. Per germline, CDR1 MGHRA and CDR2 YSYEKL. The CDR3, as DNA: TGCGCCAGCAGCCAGAGGGGACAGGGAGAGACCCAGTACTTC. Protein product: CASSQRGQGETQYF.